This T cell receptor (beta chain) was sequenced during a study of ipilimumab plus nivolumab after autologous stem cell transplantation. Study in general: The myeloma group: high-risk transplant-naive, or relapse within 3 years after first autologous transplant. The study, taken as a whole, reports: Per the authors, repertoire, Treg and microbiota data justify further study.

Comments on this clone: The antigen remains undetermined.

Some clones are missing from TCRdb's copy, which holds only in-frame ones; the method was immunoSEQ multiplex PCR. The sample shows some 45,000 clones, roughly 88% of them seen only once. CDR3 length equals 17 residues. CDR1 is MGHDK, CDR2 SYGVNS, per germline. V lost 2 bases and J lost 3, with 20 bases in between. The chain is built from TRBV25-1 and TRBJ2-7; D call uncertain. This material consisted of PBMCs, taken in a trial of ipilimumab plus nivolumab as post-transplant consolidation. The sequence was obtained from a male donor with multiple myeloma. In DNA, the CDR3 is TGTGCCAGCAGTGAAGCCACCGGACGGCGAGGCGACTACGAGCAGTACTTC. Translation: CASSEATGRRGDYEQYF.